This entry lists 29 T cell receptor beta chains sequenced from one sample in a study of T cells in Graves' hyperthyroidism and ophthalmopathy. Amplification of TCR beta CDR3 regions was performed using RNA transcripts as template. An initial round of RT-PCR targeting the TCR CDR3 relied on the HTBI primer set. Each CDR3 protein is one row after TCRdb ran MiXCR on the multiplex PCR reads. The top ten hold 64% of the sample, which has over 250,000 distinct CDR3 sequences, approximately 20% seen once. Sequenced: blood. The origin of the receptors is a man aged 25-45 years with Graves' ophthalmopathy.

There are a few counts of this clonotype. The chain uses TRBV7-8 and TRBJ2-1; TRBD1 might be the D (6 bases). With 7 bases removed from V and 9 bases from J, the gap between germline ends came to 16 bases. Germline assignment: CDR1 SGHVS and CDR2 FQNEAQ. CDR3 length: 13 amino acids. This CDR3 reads CASNPPGVGEQFF. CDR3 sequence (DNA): TGTGCCAGCAATCCTCCAGGGGTAGGTGAGCAGTTCTTC.

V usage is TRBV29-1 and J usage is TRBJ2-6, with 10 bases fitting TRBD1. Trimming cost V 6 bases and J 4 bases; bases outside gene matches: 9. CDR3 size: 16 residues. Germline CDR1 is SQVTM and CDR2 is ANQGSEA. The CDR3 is CSVPGQGFPGANVLTF. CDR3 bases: TGCAGCGTGCCGGGACAGGGGTTCCCCGGGGCCAACGTCCTGACTTTC.

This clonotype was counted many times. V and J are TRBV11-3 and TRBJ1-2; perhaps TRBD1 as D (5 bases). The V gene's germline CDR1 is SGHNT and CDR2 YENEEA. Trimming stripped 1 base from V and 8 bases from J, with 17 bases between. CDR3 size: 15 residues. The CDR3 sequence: CASSLAAGLGIGYTF. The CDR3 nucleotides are TGTGCCAGCAGCTTAGCGGCAGGGTTGGGAATCGGCTACACCTTC.

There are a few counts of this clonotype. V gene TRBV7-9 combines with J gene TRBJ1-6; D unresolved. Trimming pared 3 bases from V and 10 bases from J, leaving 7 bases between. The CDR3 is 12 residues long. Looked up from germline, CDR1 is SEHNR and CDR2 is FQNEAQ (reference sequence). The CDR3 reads CASSFGRSPLHF. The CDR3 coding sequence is TGTGCCAGCAGCTTCGGACGGTCACCCCTCCACTTT.

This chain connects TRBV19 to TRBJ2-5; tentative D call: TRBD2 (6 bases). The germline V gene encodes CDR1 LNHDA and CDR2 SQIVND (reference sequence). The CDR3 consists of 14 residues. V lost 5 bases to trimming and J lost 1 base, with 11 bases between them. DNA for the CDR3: TGTGCCAGTAGTCTGGCGGGAAGCCAAGAGACCCAGTACTTC. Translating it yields CASSLAGSQETQYF.

As DNA, the CDR3 is TGTGCCAGCAGCGTAGCGGGGGCTCAATATGGCTACACCTTC. This gives the protein CASSVAGAQYGYTF. The V gene is TRBV9, the J gene TRBJ1-2; possible D gene TRBD1, 6 bases. The CDR3 contains 14 residues. Per the germline V gene, CDR1 is SGDLS and CDR2 is YYNGEE. Trimming shortened V by 0 bases and J by 5 bases, and 11 bases separated the two germline ends.

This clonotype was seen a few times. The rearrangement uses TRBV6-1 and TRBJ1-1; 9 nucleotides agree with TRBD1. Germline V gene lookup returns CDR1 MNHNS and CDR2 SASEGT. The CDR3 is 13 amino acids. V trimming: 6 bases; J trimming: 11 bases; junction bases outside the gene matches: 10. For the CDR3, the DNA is TGTGCCAGCAGGGCAGGGACAGGGTCAATCGCTTTCTTT. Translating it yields CASRAGTGSIAFF.

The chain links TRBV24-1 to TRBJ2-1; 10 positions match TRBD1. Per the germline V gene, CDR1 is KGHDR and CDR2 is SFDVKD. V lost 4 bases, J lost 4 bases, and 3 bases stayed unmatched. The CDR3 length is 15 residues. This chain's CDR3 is CATSERDRGYNEQFF. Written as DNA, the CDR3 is TGTGCCACCAGTGAGAGGGACAGGGGTTACAATGAGCAGTTCTTC.

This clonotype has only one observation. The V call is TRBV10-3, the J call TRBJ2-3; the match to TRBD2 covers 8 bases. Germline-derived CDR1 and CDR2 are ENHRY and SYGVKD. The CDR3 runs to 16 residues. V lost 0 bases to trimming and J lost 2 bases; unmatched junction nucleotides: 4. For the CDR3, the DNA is TGTGCCATCAGTGAGTCGCCGGGAGGGACCACAGATACGCAGTATTTT. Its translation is CAISESPGGTTDTQYF.

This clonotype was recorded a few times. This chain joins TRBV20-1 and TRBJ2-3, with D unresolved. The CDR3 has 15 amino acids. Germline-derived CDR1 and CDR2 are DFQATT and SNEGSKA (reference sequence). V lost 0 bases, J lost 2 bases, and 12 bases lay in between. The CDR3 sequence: CSARDPATVTDTQYF. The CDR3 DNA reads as TGCAGTGCTAGAGATCCGGCTACCGTCACAGATACGCAGTATTTT.

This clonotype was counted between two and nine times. CDR3 DNA: TGTGCCAGCAGCCCCAGAAGGCCATGGACCTACAATGAGCAGTTCTTC. Its translation: CASSPRRPWTYNEQFF. J is TRBJ2-1 and V is TRBV3-1; D unresolved. Germline CDR1 and CDR2: LGHDT and YNNKEL (reference sequence). The V and J ends lost 4 bases and 2 bases respectively, with 15 bases between them. The CDR3 length is 16 residues.

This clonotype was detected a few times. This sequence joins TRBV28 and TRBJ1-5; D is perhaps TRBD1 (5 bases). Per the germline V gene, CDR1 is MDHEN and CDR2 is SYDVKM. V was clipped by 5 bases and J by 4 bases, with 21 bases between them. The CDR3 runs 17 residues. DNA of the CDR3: TGTGCCAGCAGTCTGCGGTTTCGCGGGGGGGGGAATCAGCCCCAGCATTTT. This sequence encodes CASSLRFRGGGNQPQHF.

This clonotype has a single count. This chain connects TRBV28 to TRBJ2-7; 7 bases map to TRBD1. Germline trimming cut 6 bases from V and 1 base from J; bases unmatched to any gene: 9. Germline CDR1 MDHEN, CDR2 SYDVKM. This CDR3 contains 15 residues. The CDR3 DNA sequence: TGTGCCAGCAGCCCTACAGGGGATGTTTCCTACGAGCAGTACTTC. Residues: CASSPTGDVSYEQYF.

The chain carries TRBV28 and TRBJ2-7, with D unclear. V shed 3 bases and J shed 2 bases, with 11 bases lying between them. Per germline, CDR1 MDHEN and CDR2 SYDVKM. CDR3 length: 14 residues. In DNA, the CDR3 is TGTGCCAGCAGTTTGACTGGGAAGGCCTACGAGCAGTACTTC. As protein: CASSLTGKAYEQYF. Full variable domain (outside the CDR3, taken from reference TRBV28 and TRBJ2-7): DVKVTQSSRYLVKRTGEKVFLECVQDMDHENMFWYRQDPGLGLRLIYFSYDVKMKEKGDIPEGYSVSREKKERFSLILESASTNQTSMYLCASSLTGKAYEQYFGPGTRLTVT.

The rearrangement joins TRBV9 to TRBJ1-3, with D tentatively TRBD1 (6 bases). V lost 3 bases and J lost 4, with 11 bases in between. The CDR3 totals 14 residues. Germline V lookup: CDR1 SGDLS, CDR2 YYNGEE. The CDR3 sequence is CASSDREFGNTIYF. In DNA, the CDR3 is TGTGCCAGCAGCGACAGGGAATTCGGAAACACCATATATTTT.

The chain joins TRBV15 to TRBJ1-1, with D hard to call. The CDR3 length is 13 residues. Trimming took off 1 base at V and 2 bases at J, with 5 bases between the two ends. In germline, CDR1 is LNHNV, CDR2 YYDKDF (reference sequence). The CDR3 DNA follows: TGTGCCACCAGCAGAGGGGGAAACACTGAAGCTTTCTTT. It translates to CATSRGGNTEAFF.

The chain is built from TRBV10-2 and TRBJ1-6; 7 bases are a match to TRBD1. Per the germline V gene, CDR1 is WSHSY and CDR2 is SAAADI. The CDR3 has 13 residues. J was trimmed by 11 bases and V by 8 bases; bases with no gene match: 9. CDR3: CASSPDRKTPLHF. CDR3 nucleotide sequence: TGCGCCAGCTCCCCGGACAGGAAAACACCCCTCCACTTT.

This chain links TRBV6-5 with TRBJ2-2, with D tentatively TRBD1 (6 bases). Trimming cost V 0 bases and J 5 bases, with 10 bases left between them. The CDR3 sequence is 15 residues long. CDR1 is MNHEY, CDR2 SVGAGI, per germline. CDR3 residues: CASSYSQGRTGELFF. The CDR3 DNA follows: TGTGCCAGCAGTTACTCACAGGGAAGGACCGGGGAGCTGTTTTTT.

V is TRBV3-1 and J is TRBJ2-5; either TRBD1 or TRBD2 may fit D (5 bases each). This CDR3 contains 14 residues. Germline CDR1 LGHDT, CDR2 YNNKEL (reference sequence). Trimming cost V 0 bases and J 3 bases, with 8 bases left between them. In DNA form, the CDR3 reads TGTGCCAGCAGCCAAGAGGGACCAAAAGAGACCCAGTACTTC. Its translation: CASSQEGPKETQYF.

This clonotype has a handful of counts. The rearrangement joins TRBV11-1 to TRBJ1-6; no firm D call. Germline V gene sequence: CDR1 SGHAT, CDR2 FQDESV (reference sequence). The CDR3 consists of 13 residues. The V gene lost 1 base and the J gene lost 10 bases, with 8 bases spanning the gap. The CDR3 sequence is CASSLGRMSPLHF. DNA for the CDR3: TGTGCCAGCAGCTTAGGGAGGATGTCACCCCTCCACTTT.

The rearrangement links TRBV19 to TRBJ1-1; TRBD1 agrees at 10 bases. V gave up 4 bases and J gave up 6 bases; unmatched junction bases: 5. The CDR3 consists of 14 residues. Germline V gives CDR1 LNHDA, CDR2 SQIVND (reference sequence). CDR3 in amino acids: CASSTGQGVSEAFF. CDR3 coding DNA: TGTGCCAGTAGTACCGGACAGGGGGTATCTGAAGCTTTCTTT.

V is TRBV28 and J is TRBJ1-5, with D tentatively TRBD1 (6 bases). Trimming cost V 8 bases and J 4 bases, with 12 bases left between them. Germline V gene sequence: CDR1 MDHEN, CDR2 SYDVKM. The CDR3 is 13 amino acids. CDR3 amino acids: CASEDSPNQPQHF. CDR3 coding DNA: TGTGCCAGCGAGGACAGTCCAAATCAGCCCCAGCATTTT.

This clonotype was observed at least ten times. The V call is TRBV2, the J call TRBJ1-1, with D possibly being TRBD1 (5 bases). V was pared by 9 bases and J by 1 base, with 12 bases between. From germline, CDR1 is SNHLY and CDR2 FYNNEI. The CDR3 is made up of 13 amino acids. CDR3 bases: TGTGCCAGTATCAGGGAACCGAACACTGAAGCTTTCTTT. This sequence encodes CASIREPNTEAFF.

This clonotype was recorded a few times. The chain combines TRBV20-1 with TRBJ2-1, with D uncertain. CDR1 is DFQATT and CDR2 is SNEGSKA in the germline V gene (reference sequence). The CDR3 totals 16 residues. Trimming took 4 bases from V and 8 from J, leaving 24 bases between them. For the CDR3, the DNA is TGCAGTGCTAAAGGGCAAACCTTACGGGTGACGGATGAGCAGTTCTTC. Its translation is CSAKGQTLRVTDEQFF.

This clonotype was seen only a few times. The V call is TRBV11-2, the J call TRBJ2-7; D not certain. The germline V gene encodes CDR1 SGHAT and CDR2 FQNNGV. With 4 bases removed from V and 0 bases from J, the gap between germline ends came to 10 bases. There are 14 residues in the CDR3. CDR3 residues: CASSSVRRSYEQYF. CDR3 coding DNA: TGTGCCAGCAGCTCGGTCCGGCGCTCCTACGAGCAGTACTTC.

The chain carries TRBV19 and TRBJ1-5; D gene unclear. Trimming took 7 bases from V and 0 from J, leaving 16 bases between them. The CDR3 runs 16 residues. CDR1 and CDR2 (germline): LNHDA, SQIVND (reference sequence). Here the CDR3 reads CASNPQHLYSNQPQHF. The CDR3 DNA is TGTGCCAGTAACCCCCAGCACCTCTATAGCAATCAGCCCCAGCATTTT. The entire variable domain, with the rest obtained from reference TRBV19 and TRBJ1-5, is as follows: DGGITQSPKYLFRKEGQNVTLSCEQNLNHDAMYWYRQDPGQGLRLIYYSQIVNDFQKGDIAEGYSVSREKKESFPLTVTSAQKNPTAFYLCASNPQHLYSNQPQHFGDGTRLSIL.

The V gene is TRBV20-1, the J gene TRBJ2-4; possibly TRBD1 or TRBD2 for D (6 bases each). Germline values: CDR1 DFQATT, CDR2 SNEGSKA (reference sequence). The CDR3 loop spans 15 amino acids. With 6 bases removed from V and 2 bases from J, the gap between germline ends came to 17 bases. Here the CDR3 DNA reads TGCAGTGCAGACGGGGGCTTTGTCTCCAAAAACATTCAGTACTTC. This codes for CSADGGFVSKNIQYF.

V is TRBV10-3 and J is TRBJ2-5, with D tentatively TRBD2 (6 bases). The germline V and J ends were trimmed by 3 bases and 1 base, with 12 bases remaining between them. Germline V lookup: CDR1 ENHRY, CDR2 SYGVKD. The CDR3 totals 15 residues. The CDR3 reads CAISEWGVGQETQYF. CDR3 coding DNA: TGTGCCATCAGTGAATGGGGGGTTGGCCAAGAGACCCAGTACTTC.

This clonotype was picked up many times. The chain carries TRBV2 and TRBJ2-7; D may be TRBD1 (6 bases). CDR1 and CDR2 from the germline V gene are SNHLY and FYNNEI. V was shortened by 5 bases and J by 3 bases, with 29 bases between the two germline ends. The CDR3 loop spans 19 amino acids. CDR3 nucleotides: TGTGCCAGCAGTCTAGCACGACCGCCAGCAACCCGGACAGACTACGAGCAGTACTTC. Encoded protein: CASSLARPPATRTDYEQYF.